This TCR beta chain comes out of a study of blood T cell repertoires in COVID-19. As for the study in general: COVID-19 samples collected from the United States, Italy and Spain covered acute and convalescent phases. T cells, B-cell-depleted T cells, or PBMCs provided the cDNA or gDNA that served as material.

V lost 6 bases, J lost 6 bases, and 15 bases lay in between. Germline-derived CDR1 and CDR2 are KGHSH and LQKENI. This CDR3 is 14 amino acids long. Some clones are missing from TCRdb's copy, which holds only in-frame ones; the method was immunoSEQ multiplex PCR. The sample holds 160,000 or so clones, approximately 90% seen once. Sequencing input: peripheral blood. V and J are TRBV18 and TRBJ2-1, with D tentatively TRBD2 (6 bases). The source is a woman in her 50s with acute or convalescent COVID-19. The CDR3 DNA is TGTGCCAGCTCCCAGGTCGGGGGATCCAATGAGCAGTTCTTC. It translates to CASSQVGGSNEQFF.